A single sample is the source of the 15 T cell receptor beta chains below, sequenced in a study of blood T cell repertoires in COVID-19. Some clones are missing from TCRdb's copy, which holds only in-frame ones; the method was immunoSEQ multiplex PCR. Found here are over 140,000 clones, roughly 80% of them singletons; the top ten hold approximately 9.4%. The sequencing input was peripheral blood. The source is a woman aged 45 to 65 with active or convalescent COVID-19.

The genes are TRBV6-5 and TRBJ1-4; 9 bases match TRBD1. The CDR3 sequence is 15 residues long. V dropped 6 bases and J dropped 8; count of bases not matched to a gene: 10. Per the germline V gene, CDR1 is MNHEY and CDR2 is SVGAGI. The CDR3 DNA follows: TGTGCCAGCAGGACAGCCGGGACAGGGCACGAAAAACTGTTTTTT. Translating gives CASRTAGTGHEKLFF.

CDR3 sequence reads: CASSTGVNLNSPLHF. The CDR3 nucleotides read TGTGCCAGCAGCACAGGGGTCAACCTTAATTCACCCCTCCACTTT. The chain couples TRBV7-2 to TRBJ1-6, with 7 bases aligning to TRBD1. The J segment lost 6 bases and the V segment lost 5 bases, leaving 7 bases of the junction unmatched. CDR1 is SGHTA, CDR2 FQGNSA, per germline. The CDR3 loop spans 15 amino acids.

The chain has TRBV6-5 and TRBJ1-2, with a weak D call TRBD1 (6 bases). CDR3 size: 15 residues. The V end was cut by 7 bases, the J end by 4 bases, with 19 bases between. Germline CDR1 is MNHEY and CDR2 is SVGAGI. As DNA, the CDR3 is TGTGCCAGCATCTCAAACCCAGGGGCGGGCTATGGCTACACCTTC. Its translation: CASISNPGAGYGYTF.

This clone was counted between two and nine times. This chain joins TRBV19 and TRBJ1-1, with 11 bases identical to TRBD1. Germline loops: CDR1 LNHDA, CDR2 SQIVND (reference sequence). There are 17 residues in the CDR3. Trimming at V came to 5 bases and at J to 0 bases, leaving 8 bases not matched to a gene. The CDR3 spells CASSPRDRGALNTEAFF. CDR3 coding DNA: TGTGCCAGTAGTCCCCGGGACAGGGGGGCCTTGAACACTGAAGCTTTCTTT.

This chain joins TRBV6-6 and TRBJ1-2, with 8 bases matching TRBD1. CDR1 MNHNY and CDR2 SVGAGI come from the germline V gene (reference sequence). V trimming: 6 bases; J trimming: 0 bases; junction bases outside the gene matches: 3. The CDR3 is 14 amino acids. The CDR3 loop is CASSRTGTNYGYTF. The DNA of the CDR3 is TGTGCCAGCAGCCGGACAGGGACTAACTATGGCTACACCTTC.

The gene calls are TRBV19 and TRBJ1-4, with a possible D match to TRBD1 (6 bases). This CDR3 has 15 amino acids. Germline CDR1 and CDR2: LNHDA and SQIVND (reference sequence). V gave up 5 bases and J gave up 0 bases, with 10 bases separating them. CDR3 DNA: TGTGCCAGTAGTCCCCGGACAGCAACTAATGAAAAACTGTTTTTT. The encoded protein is CASSPRTATNEKLFF.

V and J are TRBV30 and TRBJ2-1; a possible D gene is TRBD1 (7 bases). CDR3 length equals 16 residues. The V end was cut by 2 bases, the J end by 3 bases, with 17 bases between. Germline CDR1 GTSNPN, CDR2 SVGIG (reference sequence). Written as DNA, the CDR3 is TGTGCCTGGAGTCCTCAGGGGGGTTCGGACTACAATGAGCAGTTCTTC. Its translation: CAWSPQGGSDYNEQFF.

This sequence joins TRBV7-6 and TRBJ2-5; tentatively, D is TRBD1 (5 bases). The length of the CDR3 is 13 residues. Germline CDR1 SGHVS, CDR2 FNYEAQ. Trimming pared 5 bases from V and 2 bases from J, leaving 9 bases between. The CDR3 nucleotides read TGTGCCAGCAGCCGGACAAATCAAGAGACCCAGTACTTC. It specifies CASSRTNQETQYF.

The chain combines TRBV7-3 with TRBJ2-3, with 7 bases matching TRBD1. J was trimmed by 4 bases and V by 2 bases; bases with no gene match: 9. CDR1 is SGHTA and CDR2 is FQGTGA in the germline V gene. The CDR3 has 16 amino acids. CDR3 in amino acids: CASSLEGAIPADTQYF. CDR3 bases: TGTGCCAGCAGCTTAGAGGGGGCCATTCCAGCAGATACGCAGTATTTT.

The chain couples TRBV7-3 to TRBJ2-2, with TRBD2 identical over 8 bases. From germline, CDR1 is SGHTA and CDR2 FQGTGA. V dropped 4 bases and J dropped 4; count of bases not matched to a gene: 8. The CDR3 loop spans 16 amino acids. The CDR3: CASSSQIAGTTGELFF. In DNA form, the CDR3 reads TGTGCCAGCAGCTCGCAAATAGCGGGGACCACCGGGGAGCTGTTTTTT.

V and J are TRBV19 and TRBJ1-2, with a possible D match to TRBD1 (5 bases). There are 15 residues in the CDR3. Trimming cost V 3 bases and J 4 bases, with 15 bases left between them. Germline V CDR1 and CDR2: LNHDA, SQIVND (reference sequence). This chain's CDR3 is CASSMYGRDTYGYTF. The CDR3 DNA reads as TGTGCCAGTAGTATGTACGGCAGGGATACCTATGGCTACACCTTC.

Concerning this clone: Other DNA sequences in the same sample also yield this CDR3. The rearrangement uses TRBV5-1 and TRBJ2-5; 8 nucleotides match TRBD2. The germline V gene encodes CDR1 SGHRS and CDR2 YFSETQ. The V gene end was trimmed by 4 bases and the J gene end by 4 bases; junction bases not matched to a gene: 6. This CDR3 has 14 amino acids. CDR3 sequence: CASSPGGAGETQYF. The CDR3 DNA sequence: TGCGCCAGCAGCCCGGGGGGGGCTGGAGAGACCCAGTACTTC.

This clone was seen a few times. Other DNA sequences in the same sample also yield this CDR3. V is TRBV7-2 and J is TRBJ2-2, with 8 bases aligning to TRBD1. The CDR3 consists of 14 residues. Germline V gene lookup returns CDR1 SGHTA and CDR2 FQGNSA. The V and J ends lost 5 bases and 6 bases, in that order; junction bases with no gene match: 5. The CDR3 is CASSLDRGPGELFF. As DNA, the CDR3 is TGTGCCAGCAGCCTCGACAGGGGCCCCGGGGAGCTGTTTTTT.

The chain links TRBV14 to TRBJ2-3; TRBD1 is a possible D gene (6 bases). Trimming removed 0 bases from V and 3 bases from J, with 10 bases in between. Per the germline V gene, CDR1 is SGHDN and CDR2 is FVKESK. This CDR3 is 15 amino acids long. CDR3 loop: CASSQDKGVTDTQYF. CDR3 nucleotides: TGTGCCAGCAGCCAAGATAAGGGGGTGACAGATACGCAGTATTTT.

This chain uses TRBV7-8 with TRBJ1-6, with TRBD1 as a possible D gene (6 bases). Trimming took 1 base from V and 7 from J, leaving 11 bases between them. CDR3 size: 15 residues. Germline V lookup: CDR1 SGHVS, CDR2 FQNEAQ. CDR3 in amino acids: CASSLEGQLNSPLHF. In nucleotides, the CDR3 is TGTGCCAGCAGCTTAGAAGGACAGCTGAATTCACCCCTCCACTTT.